These 23 T cell receptor beta chains originate from one sample sequenced in a study of PD-1 blockade in classical Hodgkin lymphoma. After autologous stem cell transplantation all patients relapsed, and prior brentuximab vedotin exposure differed between cohorts. Measured with immunoSEQ multiplex PCR; TCRdb has only the in-frame clones, and not every one. The repertoire holds approximately 10,000 clones, with around 84% as singletons. The input for sequencing was peripheral blood mononuclear cells (PBMCs), taken at baseline. These receptors came from a human donor with classical Hodgkin lymphoma.

The chain carries TRBV27 and TRBJ1-4, with D possibly matching TRBD1 (6 bases). CDR1 and CDR2 from the germline V gene are MNHEY and SMNVEV (reference sequence). This CDR3 has 16 amino acids. V shed 4 bases and J shed 8 bases, with 20 bases lying between them. CDR3 protein: CASSWVAGAEEEKLFF. In DNA, the CDR3 is TGTGCCAGCAGTTGGGTCGCAGGGGCGGAGGAAGAAAAACTGTTTTTT. Drawing the rest from reference TRBV27 and TRBJ1-4, the complete variable domain is EAQVTQNPRYLITVTGKKLTVTCSQNMNHEYMSWYRQDPGLGLRQIYYSMNVEVTDKGDVPEGYKVSRKEKRNFPLILESPSPNQTSLYFCASSWVAGAEEEKLFFGSGTQLSVL.

This chain joins TRBV30 and TRBJ1-1, with D unresolved. The CDR3 sequence is 12 residues long. The V gene lost 0 bases and the J gene lost 4 bases, with 6 bases spanning the gap. Germline CDR1 is GTSNPN and CDR2 is SVGIG (reference sequence). CDR3 loop: CAWSVWSTEAFF. CDR3 in DNA: TGTGCCTGGAGTGTATGGAGCACTGAAGCTTTCTTT.

V is TRBV12-5 and J is TRBJ2-3; maybe TRBD2 (7 bases). The CDR3 length is 17 residues. The ends were cut back, 4 bases at V and 0 bases at J, with 17 bases in the middle. The germline V gene encodes CDR1 LGHNT and CDR2 FRNRAP. This CDR3 reads CASGYPWEGGSTDTQYF. CDR3 nucleotides: TGTGCTAGTGGTTACCCCTGGGAGGGGGGGAGCACAGATACGCAGTATTTT.

This clone was picked up one time. The chain uses TRBV19 and TRBJ2-6; 9 bases are shared with TRBD1. The junction had 9 bases not matched to a gene; V was cut back by 7 bases and J by 2 bases. Germline V gene data show CDR1 as LNHDA and CDR2 as SQIVND (reference sequence). The CDR3 sequence is 17 residues long. The CDR3 DNA reads TGTGCCAGTATCCTAACAGGGGGCCCACCTGGGGCCAACGTCCTGACTTTC. The encoded protein is CASILTGGPPGANVLTF.

The rearrangement uses TRBV6-1 and TRBJ1-1; no firm D call. The V and J ends lost 5 bases and 1 base respectively, with 14 bases between them. The V gene's germline CDR1 is MNHNS and CDR2 SASEGT. This CDR3 region has 15 residues. CDR3 protein: CASSPPGGWNTEAFF. Written as DNA, the CDR3 is TGTGCCAGCAGTCCACCGGGAGGGTGGAACACTGAAGCTTTCTTT.

This clone was counted once. V and J are TRBV9 and TRBJ1-6; D may be TRBD1 (5 bases). CDR1 SGDLS and CDR2 YYNGEE come from the germline V gene. V was clipped by 0 bases and J by 12 bases, with 10 bases between them. The CDR3 is 13 amino acids. CDR3: CASSVGWGGPLHF. The CDR3 DNA follows: TGTGCCAGCAGCGTAGGGTGGGGGGGACCCCTCCACTTT.

The J gene is TRBJ2-3, the V gene TRBV7-9; 7 nucleotides align to TRBD2. The germline CDR1 and CDR2 sequences are SEHNR and FQNEAQ (reference sequence). The CDR3 totals 12 residues. V lost 5 bases and J lost 8; bases outside the gene matches: 4. The CDR3 bases are TGTGCCAGCAGCCAGGGCGGGGGTACGCAGTATTTT. Residues: CASSQGGGTQYF.

This clone occurred once. The rearrangement joins TRBV6-5 to TRBJ2-1; D is ambiguous. The CDR3 runs 13 residues. The V gene lost 4 bases and the J gene lost 4 bases, with 8 bases spanning the gap. In germline, CDR1 is MNHEY, CDR2 SVGAGI. CDR3 bases: TGTGCCAGCAGTTTCACCGGTTACAATGAGCAGTTCTTC. Protein sequence: CASSFTGYNEQFF.

CDR3 nucleotide sequence: TGTGCCAGCGGTCCAGGGGGAGTGAGCAATCAGCCCCAGCATTTT. It encodes CASGPGGVSNQPQHF. This chain links TRBV11-3 with TRBJ1-5; TRBD1 matches 7 bases. Germline CDR1 reads SGHNT; CDR2 reads YENEEA. This CDR3 is built from 15 residues. With V trimmed by 8 bases and J by 1 base, 8 bases remained unmatched.

The V call is TRBV19, the J call TRBJ1-3; no clear D. The CDR3 spans 13 residues. The germline CDR1 and CDR2 sequences are LNHDA and SQIVND (reference sequence). V lost 7 bases and J 4 bases, leaving 11 bases between the germline ends. CDR3 protein: CASTPLGGNTIYF. The CDR3, as DNA: TGTGCCAGTACCCCTCTAGGAGGAAACACCATATATTTT.

The chain is built from TRBV6-5 and TRBJ2-7; no clear D. Germline-derived CDR1 and CDR2 are MNHEY and SVGAGI. V lost 0 bases, J lost 2 bases, and 8 bases lay in between. This CDR3 has 14 residues. The CDR3 reads CASSYSAVAYEQYF. In nucleotides, the CDR3 is TGTGCCAGCAGTTACTCCGCGGTCGCCTACGAGCAGTACTTC.

By sample share, this clone is medium-sized (0.01 to 0.1%). This chain uses TRBV7-9 with TRBJ2-7; 13 bases fit TRBD2. The CDR3 is 19 amino acids. After removal of 3 bases from V and 2 bases from J, the junction contained 13 bases not matched to a gene. Germline V lookup: CDR1 SEHNR, CDR2 FQNEAQ (reference sequence). The CDR3 sequence is CASSFPGTSGINHPYEQYF. The CDR3 nucleotides read TGTGCCAGCAGCTTCCCCGGGACTAGCGGGATAAACCATCCCTACGAGCAGTACTTC.

V gene TRBV19 combines with J gene TRBJ1-2, with D tentatively TRBD1 (5 bases). V lost 5 bases to trimming and J lost 3 bases, with 10 bases between them. The CDR3 is made up of 13 amino acids. Per the germline V gene, CDR1 is LNHDA and CDR2 is SQIVND (reference sequence). The CDR3 nucleotides read TGTGCCAGTAGTCGGCAGGGCGACTATGGCTACACCTTC. Its translation is CASSRQGDYGYTF.

This clone was detected once. Here the CDR3 reads CAWSEDAGLAGVTFYNEQFF. CDR3 in DNA: TGTGCCTGGAGTGAGGATGCGGGACTAGCGGGAGTAACCTTTTACAATGAGCAGTTCTTC. The chain combines TRBV30 with TRBJ2-1; 14 bases align to TRBD2. V was clipped by 1 base and J by 4 bases; unmatched bases: 15. CDR1 and CDR2 (germline): GTSNPN, SVGIG (reference sequence). The CDR3 has 20 amino acids.

The sample holds a few counts of this clone. The chain has TRBV30 and TRBJ2-5; D is ambiguous. CDR3 size: 15 residues. Trimming left V 0 bases short and J 3 bases short, with 14 bases between. Germline V gives CDR1 GTSNPN, CDR2 SVGIG (reference sequence). CDR3 nucleotide sequence: TGTGCCTGGAGTGTAAAGGTTTCGCGCGAAGAGACCCAGTACTTC. Protein sequence: CAWSVKVSREETQYF.

A few counts support this clone. The chain uses TRBV2 and TRBJ1-2; no clear D. The CDR3 sequence is 10 residues long. The V end lost 5 bases, the J end lost 4 bases, and 2 bases lay between the germline ends. Germline V gives CDR1 SNHLY, CDR2 FYNNEI. Here the CDR3 reads CASSIYGYTF. The CDR3 nucleotides are TGTGCCAGCAGTATCTATGGCTACACCTTC.

J is TRBJ2-2 and V is TRBV19; D is unclear. This CDR3 comprises 12 residues. V lost 10 bases, J lost 6 bases, and 12 bases lay in between. Germline V gives CDR1 LNHDA, CDR2 SQIVND (reference sequence). As DNA, the CDR3 is TGTGCCATAGGCCCAGGCCCCGGGGAGCTGTTTTTT. Its translation is CAIGPGPGELFF.

CDR3 bases: TGTGCCTGGAGGACGAGGGCAGTCGGGGAGCTGTTTTTT. Protein sequence: CAWRTRAVGELFF. This chain connects TRBV30 to TRBJ2-2; perhaps TRBD2 as D (5 bases). Per germline, CDR1 GTSNPN and CDR2 SVGIG (reference sequence). The CDR3 spans 13 residues. Deletions cut 3 bases from V and 7 bases from J, with 12 bases between.

The CDR3 reads CASSLLSGSVHEQYF. In DNA form, the CDR3 reads TGTGCCAGCAGTTTACTATCCGGCTCCGTCCACGAGCAGTACTTC. V is TRBV27 and J is TRBJ2-7; D remains ambiguous. This CDR3 is 15 amino acids long. V gave up 2 bases and J gave up 5 bases, with 16 bases separating them. Germline CDR1 reads MNHEY; CDR2 reads SMNVEV (reference sequence).

In regard to this clone: Its ends do not fully match the called genes, so a read error is possible. The CDR3 loop is CASSLGLAGTGELFF. The CDR3 bases are TGTGCTAGCAGCTTAGGACTAGCCGGCACCGGGGAGCTGTTTTTT. The J gene is TRBJ2-2, the V gene TRBV7-7; 8 nucleotides agree with TRBD2. The CDR3 is made up of 15 amino acids. Per germline, CDR1 SSHAT and CDR2 FNYEAQ (reference sequence).

V gene TRBV11-3 combines with J gene TRBJ2-5; 8 bases are shared with TRBD2. V was pared by 5 bases and J by 0 bases, with 11 bases of the junction left unmatched. CDR3 length equals 17 residues. Germline loops: CDR1 SGHNT, CDR2 YENEEA. The CDR3 loop is CASSRSIAGTYQETQYF. Written as DNA, the CDR3 is TGTGCCAGCAGCCGTTCTATAGCGGGAACCTACCAAGAGACCCAGTACTTC.

The V call is TRBV2, the J call TRBJ1-6; TRBD1 is a possible D gene (5 bases). The length of the CDR3 is 16 residues. Trimming removed 3 bases at V and 2 bases at J, with 11 bases between. CDR1 and CDR2 from the germline V gene are SNHLY and FYNNEI. The CDR3: CASSERGFAYNSPLHF. CDR3 DNA: TGTGCCAGCAGTGAGCGGGGGTTTGCCTATAATTCACCCCTCCACTTT.

This chain uses TRBV11-2 with TRBJ2-1; D may correspond to TRBD1 or TRBD2 (5 bases each). The CDR3 is made up of 14 amino acids. V was clipped by 3 bases and J by 7 bases, with 13 bases between them. CDR1 is SGHAT, CDR2 FQNNGV, per germline. CDR3 sequence reads: CASSLQRGGNEQFF. CDR3 DNA sequence: TGTGCCAGCAGCTTGCAGAGGGGCGGGAATGAGCAGTTCTTC. Combining the CDR3 with reference TRBV11-2 and TRBJ2-1 gives the whole variable domain EAGVAQSPRYKIIEKRQSVAFWCNPISGHATLYWYQQILGQGPKLLIQFQNNGVVDDSQLPKDRFSAERLKGVDSTLKIQPAKLEDSAVYLCASSLQRGGNEQFFGPGTRLTVL.